This TCR beta chain was sequenced in a study of blood T cells in healthy people across ages. Study findings and constraints: Observed TCR beta diversity showed a strong correlation with the percentage of naive T cells as measured by flow cytometry.

Using a J-beta primer mix together with a sample-barcoded 5' primer, a second PCR was run for roughly 6 to 12 cycles. Each CDR3 protein gets one entry after TCRdb re-called the 5' RACE reads with MiXCR. The table lists hundreds of thousands of distinct CDR3 sequences, 56% of them singletons, with roughly 24% in the top ten. This clonotype was found once. Its antigen is undetermined. The CDR3 has 12 amino acids. Between the trimmed V and J ends, which lost 6 bases and 5 bases, there was a span of 10 bases. Sample: blood. This receptor was obtained from a man aged 40-50 years in good health. V and J are TRBV12-3 or TRBV12-4 and TRBJ1-1; perhaps TRBD1 as D (6 bases). CDR3 in amino acids: CASRNRETEAFF. DNA for the CDR3: TGTGCCAGCAGAAACAGGGAAACTGAAGCTTTCTTT.